This is a list of T cell receptor beta chains from one sample in a study of T cell repertoires in cytomegalovirus infection. TCRdb fed the reads into MiXCR, producing one record per CDR3 protein. The sample holds about 300,000 distinct CDR3 sequences, roughly a tenth seen once. The source material was PBMCs. These receptors all stem from a human donor in good health (CMV status not recorded). Some clones in this sample may be carry-over from other donors' samples. Each CDR3 is given with its conserved first and last residue. The D gene is left open where the match is weak. Size tells how often a clone was seen (once, few, many) or the class of an expanded clone, and some rows leave it out.

d_call	v_call	clone_size	j_call	cdr3_nt	cdr3_aa
TRBD2	TRBV11-2	.	TRBJ2-1	TGTGCCAGCAGCTTAGACGGGACTAGCGCCGGATACTCCTACAATGAGCAGTTCTTC	CASSLDGTSAGYSYNEQFF
.	TRBV20-1	.	TRBJ2-3	TGCAGTGCTAGAAGGGGCAGGTCCCTGCCAGATACGCAGTATTTT	CSARRGRSLPDTQYF
.	TRBV6-5	many	TRBJ2-5	TGTGCCAGCAGTTCCGCAGGGATGTTGGAGACCCAGTACTTC	CASSSAGMLETQYF
.	TRBV19	few	TRBJ2-1	TGTGCCAGTATACGGGGGAGTCAGCAGTTCTTC	CASIRGSQQFF
TRBD1	TRBV18	.	TRBJ1-2	TGTGCCAGCTCACTGGGACAGACCGGCTTCGGCTATGGCTACACCTTC	CASSLGQTGFGYGYTF
.	TRBV6-2/TRBV6-3	many	TRBJ1-1	TGTGCCAGCAGTACCGAATCAGGGATATCCACTGAAGCTTTCTTT	CASSTESGISTEAFF
.	TRBV29-1	many	TRBJ1-1	TGCAGCGTTGACACGCGTTCGGGGGCTGAAGCTTTCTTT	CSVDTRSGAEAFF
.	TRBV6-1	many	TRBJ2-6	TGTGCCAGCAGCGTCGGGCGTGGGGGGGCCAACGTCCTGACTTTC	CASSVGRGGANVLTF
.	TRBV7-9	few	TRBJ1-1	TGTGCCAGCGCTAGGACAGCGAGGGACGCTTTCTTT	CASARTARDAFF
.	TRBV18	few	TRBJ2-2	TGTGCCAGCTCACCCAGACGGACTACGAACACCGGGGAGCTGTTTTTT	CASSPRRTTNTGELFF
.	TRBV27	many	TRBJ2-1	TGTGCCAGCAAACACAACCTGGGACCGTCGGGCAATGAGCAGTTCTTC	CASKHNLGPSGNEQFF
.	TRBV4-1	many	TRBJ2-2	TGCGCCAGCAGCCAACAAACAGGATCGGGCACCGGGGAGCTGTTTTTT	CASSQQTGSGTGELFF
.	TRBV29-1	many	TRBJ2-1	TGCAGCGCCCGACTAGTGAGCCGCCTTGAGCAGTTCTTC	CSARLVSRLEQFF
.	TRBV5-1	many	TRBJ1-4	TGCGCCAGCAGCTTGGATGGCAGGGCTAATGAAAAACTGTTTTTT	CASSLDGRANEKLFF
.	TRBV12-3/TRBV12-4	many	TRBJ1-6	TGTGCCAGCAGTCCCGGTACAGGGCTGGGAAATTCACCCCTCCACTTT	CASSPGTGLGNSPLHF
.	TRBV14	.	TRBJ1-1	TGTGCCAGCACCCAGGGCGTAAAGAACACTGAAGCTTTCTTT	CASTQGVKNTEAFF
TRBD2	TRBV20-1	many	TRBJ2-3	TGCAGTGCTCCCACGCCGGGGGGGGGCCATCCAGATACGCAGTATTTT	CSAPTPGGGHPDTQYF
TRBD1	TRBV6-1	many	TRBJ1-3	TGTGCCACCCTGACAGGGGAGGTTTTTGGAAACACCATATATTTT	CATLTGEVFGNTIYF
.	TRBV9	few	TRBJ2-5	TGTGCCAGCAGTCGATCGGGACTCCGGGAGACCCAGTACTTC	CASSRSGLRETQYF
.	TRBV23-1	few	TRBJ2-7	TGCGCCAGCGTTCCGACCCTTAGGATTAGCTCCTACGAGCAGTACTTC	CASVPTLRISSYEQYF
TRBD2	TRBV4-1	.	TRBJ2-2	TGCGCCAGCAGCCTCGCCCCGGGAGGCACCGGGGAGCTGTTTTTT	CASSLAPGGTGELFF
.	TRBV5-1	many	TRBJ2-7	TGCGCCAGCAGAACCGGCGCCAGTGACAGAACCTACGAGCAGTACTTC	CASRTGASDRTYEQYF
TRBD2	TRBV12-3/TRBV12-4	many	TRBJ2-5	TGTGCCAGCAGTTTTCTAGCGGGACCCTCGGTAGAGACCCAGTACTTC	CASSFLAGPSVETQYF
TRBD2	TRBV7-3	many	TRBJ2-5	TGTGCCAGCAGCTTATATGGGGGACTAGCGGGGTCACAAGAGACCCAGTACTTC	CASSLYGGLAGSQETQYF
.	TRBV7-2	many	TRBJ2-7	TGTGCCAGCAGGGGTCCAGGCGGGGAGGCTTCCTACGAGCAGTACTTC	CASRGPGGEASYEQYF
TRBD1	TRBV29-1	many	TRBJ2-1	TGCAGCGTTGAAGAATGGAAGGGGACAGGGGGGTACAATGAGCAGTTCTTC	CSVEEWKGTGGYNEQFF
.	TRBV7-2	many	TRBJ2-1	TGTGCCAGCAGTTCGACAGCCTCCTCCTACAATGAGCAGTTCTTC	CASSSTASSYNEQFF
.	TRBV20-1	few	TRBJ2-3	TGCAGTGCTAGAGGGGTCCAAACAGGGAGCAGCACAGATACGCAGTATTTT	CSARGVQTGSSTDTQYF
.	TRBV19	many	TRBJ1-5	TGTGCCAGTAGTATCCCACCGTGGAAGCCCCAGCATTTT	CASSIPPWKPQHF
.	TRBV6-5	many	TRBJ1-3	TGTGCCAGCAGTTCCAGGGGACTGCTCTCTGGAAACACCATATATTTT	CASSSRGLLSGNTIYF
TRBD1	TRBV19	many	TRBJ1-2	TGTGCCAGTAGTACCCTGGCAGGGGGCATAGACTATGGCTACACCTTC	CASSTLAGGIDYGYTF
.	TRBV28	many	TRBJ2-1	TGTGCCAGCAGAGACTTCAGGGGCGAGCCCTACAATGAGCAGTTCTTC	CASRDFRGEPYNEQFF
.	TRBV14	many	TRBJ1-3	TGTGCCAGCAGCCAAGTTAGGGGAAACACCATATATTTT	CASSQVRGNTIYF
TRBD1	TRBV12-3/TRBV12-4	many	TRBJ2-7	TGTGCCAGCAGTGGGACAGGGATGATCTACGAGCAGTACTTC	CASSGTGMIYEQYF
TRBD1	TRBV25-1	.	TRBJ2-5	TGTGCCAGCAGTAAGACAGGGTCAGAAGAGACCCAGTACTTC	CASSKTGSEETQYF
TRBD1	TRBV6-1	many	TRBJ1-6	TGTGCCAGCAGCCCCGGGACAGCAAATTCACCCCTCCACTTT	CASSPGTANSPLHF
.	TRBV7-6	.	TRBJ2-7	TGTGCCAGCAGCCGCGGCAAGGGCGCCTACGAGCAGTACTTC	CASSRGKGAYEQYF
.	TRBV20-1	few	TRBJ2-2	TGCAGTGCTTGGTCAGGGGAGGACACCGGGGAGCTGTTTTTT	CSAWSGEDTGELFF
TRBD2	TRBV14	many	TRBJ2-1	TGTGCCAGCAGCATCCTAGCGGGGAGAAACAATGAGCAGTTCTTC	CASSILAGRNNEQFF
.	TRBV7-2	many	TRBJ1-6	TGTGCCAGCAGCTTAACACCCTGGGATAATTCACCCCTCCACTTT	CASSLTPWDNSPLHF
.	TRBV29-1	.	TRBJ2-5	TGCAGCGGGCGCCGGGACCTACAAGAGACCCAGTACTTC	CSGRRDLQETQYF
.	TRBV12-5	many	TRBJ2-5	TGTGCTAGTGCGGCCAACCAAGAGACCCAGTACTTC	CASAANQETQYF
.	TRBV12-3/TRBV12-4	.	TRBJ1-4	TGTGCCAGCAGTTTCGATTTTCGACAGCGACTGTTTTTT	CASSFDFRQRLFF
.	TRBV2	many	TRBJ2-7	TGTGCCAGCAGTGGATCCCCCGGTAGGCACCATATCTTTTACTTC	CASSGSPGRHHIFYF
.	TRBV6-5	many	TRBJ1-4	TGTGCCAGCAGTTACGGGTTCGATGAAAAACTGTTTTTT	CASSYGFDEKLFF
.	TRBV5-5	.	TRBJ2-5	TGTGCCAGCAGCTTGGAAGTGCTGGGGGAGACCCAGTACTTC	CASSLEVLGETQYF
.	TRBV12-5	many	TRBJ2-1	TGTGCTAGTGGTTTCCGAACAGCCCTCTCCTACAATGAGCAGTTCTTC	CASGFRTALSYNEQFF
.	TRBV7-9	few	TRBJ2-6	TGTGCCAGCAGCTGGGAAAACTCTGGGGCCAACGTCCTGACTTTC	CASSWENSGANVLTF
.	TRBV12-3/TRBV12-4	few	TRBJ1-6	TGTGCCAGCAGTTCCGGGCCCGAGACAGCCTTTAATTCACCCCTCCACTTT	CASSSGPETAFNSPLHF
TRBD1	TRBV7-2	many	TRBJ2-1	TGTGCCAGCAGCCTAAAGACCGGGACAGGGAATGTGGATGAGCAGTTCTTC	CASSLKTGTGNVDEQFF
.	TRBV5-4	.	TRBJ1-2	TGTGCCAGCAGCCCGGACATAGCGGACTATGGCTACACCTTC	CASSPDIADYGYTF
.	TRBV29-1	many	TRBJ2-1	TGCAGCGTTGGCCAGTCGAGCTCCTACAATGAGCAGTTCTTC	CSVGQSSSYNEQFF
TRBD1	TRBV7-2	many	TRBJ1-1	TGTGCCAGCAGCTATGGACAGGACACTGAAGCTTTCTTT	CASSYGQDTEAFF
TRBD2	TRBV27	.	TRBJ2-3	TGTGCCAGCAGAACGGGGGGTCCAGATACGCAGTATTTT	CASRTGGPDTQYF
TRBD1	TRBV10-3	many	TRBJ1-1	TGTGCCATCACCCCGGGACAGGGTAGGAGGAACACTGAAGCTTTCTTT	CAITPGQGRRNTEAFF